The rows below give T cell receptor beta chains drawn from one sample of a study of OX40 agonist ivuxolimab in advanced cancers. Sequencing was performed with immunoSEQ multiplex PCR; in TCRdb, only in-frame clones are kept and a portion is missing. The sample yields roughly 72,000 clones, roughly 89% seen once. The sample here was CD4+ or CD8+ T cells sorted from blood, taken in a trial of the OX40 agonist ivuxolimab. The receptors were sampled from an adult with an advanced solid tumor such as melanoma, head and neck, liver or kidney cancer. Both conserved end residues are part of each CDR3. Fields, in order: V gene, J gene, clone size, D gene, CDR3 protein, CDR3 DNA. A D gene is named only where the DNA matches it firmly. Clone size is given for some rows only: seen once, a few or many times, or a class if the clone is expanded.

v_call: TRBV19
j_call: TRBJ1-2
clone_size: NA
d_call: TRBD1
cdr3_aa: CASSPGTGLGYTF
cdr3_nt: TGTGCCAGTAGTCCAGGGACAGGGCTCGGCTACACCTTC

v_call: TRBV27
j_call: TRBJ2-7
clone_size: NA
d_call: NA
cdr3_aa: CASALGRDLFDYEQYF
cdr3_nt: TGTGCCAGCGCCCTCGGTCGGGACCTCTTTGACTACGAGCAGTACTTC

v_call: TRBV5-1
j_call: TRBJ1-4
clone_size: NA
d_call: NA
cdr3_aa: CASSLWGNNEKLFF
cdr3_nt: TGCGCCAGCAGCTTGTGGGGGAATAATGAAAAACTGTTTTTT

v_call: TRBV7-3
j_call: TRBJ2-2
clone_size: NA
d_call: TRBD1
cdr3_aa: CASSTTGGTGELFF
cdr3_nt: TGTGCCAGCAGTACCACAGGGGGCACCGGGGAGCTGTTTTTT

v_call: TRBV27
j_call: TRBJ2-7
clone_size: NA
d_call: TRBD1
cdr3_aa: CASPGQVRSYEQYF
cdr3_nt: TGTGCCAGCCCAGGACAGGTTCGTTCCTACGAGCAGTACTTC

v_call: TRBV7-2
j_call: TRBJ2-3
clone_size: NA
d_call: NA
cdr3_aa: CASSLIGATDTQYF
cdr3_nt: TGTGCCAGCAGCTTAATTGGTGCCACAGATACGCAGTATTTT

v_call: TRBV5-1
j_call: TRBJ1-2
clone_size: NA
d_call: NA
cdr3_aa: CASSLEGRGGLGYTF
cdr3_nt: TGCGCCAGCAGCTTGGAGGGGAGAGGGGGGCTTGGCTACACCTTC

v_call: TRBV28
j_call: TRBJ1-1
clone_size: NA
d_call: TRBD1
cdr3_aa: CASSGTALLTEAFF
cdr3_nt: TGTGCCAGCAGTGGGACAGCTCTCCTCACTGAAGCTTTCTTT

v_call: TRBV5-4
j_call: TRBJ2-7
clone_size: few
d_call: NA
cdr3_aa: CASSRDGYEQYF
cdr3_nt: TGTGCCAGCAGCCGGGACGGCTACGAGCAGTACTTC

v_call: TRBV5-1
j_call: TRBJ1-4
clone_size: NA
d_call: NA
cdr3_aa: CASSRTTTNEKLFF
cdr3_nt: TGCGCCAGCAGCCGGACTACAACTAATGAAAAACTGTTTTTT

v_call: TRBV5-4
j_call: TRBJ1-2
clone_size: NA
d_call: NA
cdr3_aa: CASSLSPGDNYGYTF
cdr3_nt: TGTGCCAGCAGCTTGTCGCCCGGGGACAACTATGGCTACACCTTC

v_call: TRBV28
j_call: TRBJ2-3
clone_size: NA
d_call: TRBD2
cdr3_aa: CASSLRLAASTDTQYF
cdr3_nt: TGTGCCAGCAGTTTAAGGCTAGCGGCTAGCACAGATACGCAGTATTTT

v_call: TRBV6-1
j_call: TRBJ1-1
clone_size: NA
d_call: NA
cdr3_aa: CASSAQNMNTEAFF
cdr3_nt: TGTGCCAGCAGTGCGCAGAATATGAACACTGAAGCTTTCTTT

v_call: TRBV27
j_call: TRBJ2-3
clone_size: once
d_call: NA
cdr3_aa: CASVSTDTQYF
cdr3_nt: TGTGCCAGCGTAAGCACAGATACGCAGTATTTT

v_call: TRBV5-1
j_call: TRBJ1-1
clone_size: once
d_call: TRBD1
cdr3_aa: CASSPGDRALGTEAFF
cdr3_nt: TGCGCCAGCAGCCCGGGGGACAGGGCCCTAGGTACTGAAGCTTTCTTT

v_call: TRBV7-2
j_call: TRBJ2-7
clone_size: NA
d_call: NA
cdr3_aa: CASSLGPDRGQYF
cdr3_nt: TGTGCCAGCAGCTTAGGGCCAGATCGTGGGCAGTACTTC

v_call: TRBV6-5
j_call: TRBJ2-3
clone_size: NA
d_call: NA
cdr3_aa: CASSYSYTDTQYF
cdr3_nt: TGTGCCAGCAGTTACTCTTACACAGATACGCAGTATTTT

v_call: TRBV28
j_call: TRBJ1-5
clone_size: NA
d_call: NA
cdr3_aa: CASSLPDQPQHF
cdr3_nt: TGTGCCAGCAGTTTGCCGGATCAGCCCCAGCATTTT

v_call: TRBV4-1
j_call: TRBJ2-3
clone_size: once
d_call: NA
cdr3_aa: CASSQVLSIRGITDTQYF
cdr3_nt: TGCGCCAGCAGCCAAGTCTTATCCATAAGGGGGATCACAGATACGCAGTATTTT

v_call: TRBV7-9
j_call: TRBJ2-7
clone_size: NA
d_call: NA
cdr3_aa: CASSQSGYAKSSYEQYF
cdr3_nt: TGTGCCAGCAGCCAGAGCGGGTACGCAAAAAGCTCCTACGAGCAGTACTTC

v_call: TRBV5-4
j_call: TRBJ2-7
clone_size: NA
d_call: NA
cdr3_aa: CASSLWGGPRSGEQYF
cdr3_nt: TGTGCCAGCAGCTTGTGGGGCGGACCCCGTTCAGGAGAGCAGTACTTC

v_call: TRBV6-1
j_call: TRBJ1-5
clone_size: few
d_call: NA
cdr3_aa: CASSEEAGQSQPQHF
cdr3_nt: TGTGCCAGCAGTGAAGAAGCGGGGCAAAGTCAGCCCCAGCATTTT

v_call: TRBV19
j_call: TRBJ1-4
clone_size: NA
d_call: NA
cdr3_aa: CASSSGAGEKLFF
cdr3_nt: TGTGCCAGTAGCTCGGGGGCGGGAGAAAAACTGTTTTTT

v_call: TRBV28
j_call: TRBJ2-7
clone_size: NA
d_call: TRBD2
cdr3_aa: CASSSTSREDYEQYF
cdr3_nt: TGTGCCAGCAGTTCCACTTCGCGGGAGGATTACGAGCAGTACTTC

v_call: TRBV2
j_call: TRBJ2-2
clone_size: once
d_call: NA
cdr3_aa: CASSEDPSGWTGELFF
cdr3_nt: TGTGCCAGCAGTGAAGACCCGTCTGGCTGGACCGGGGAGCTGTTTTTT

v_call: TRBV2
j_call: TRBJ2-7
clone_size: few
d_call: NA
cdr3_aa: CATRSEQYF
cdr3_nt: TGTGCCACTAGGAGCGAGCAGTACTTC

v_call: TRBV27
j_call: TRBJ2-5
clone_size: NA
d_call: NA
cdr3_aa: CASSLSLRGTQYF
cdr3_nt: TGTGCCAGCAGTTTATCGCTCAGGGGGACCCAGTACTTC

v_call: TRBV7-9
j_call: TRBJ2-2
clone_size: NA
d_call: NA
cdr3_aa: CASSLTTGTTGELFF
cdr3_nt: TGTGCCAGCAGCTTAACGACGGGAACCACCGGGGAGCTGTTTTTT

v_call: TRBV29-1
j_call: TRBJ2-5
clone_size: NA
d_call: TRBD2
cdr3_aa: CSVDVGLAGETQYF
cdr3_nt: TGCAGCGTTGACGTGGGACTAGCGGGAGAGACCCAGTACTTC

v_call: TRBV7-2
j_call: TRBJ1-2
clone_size: NA
d_call: TRBD1
cdr3_aa: CASSLPRTGGINYGYTF
cdr3_nt: TGTGCCAGCAGCCTACCTAGGACAGGGGGCATCAACTATGGCTACACCTTC

v_call: TRBV7-2
j_call: TRBJ1-5
clone_size: NA
d_call: NA
cdr3_aa: CASSPNWGDQPQHF
cdr3_nt: TGTGCCAGCAGCCCCAACTGGGGCGATCAGCCCCAGCATTTT

v_call: TRBV5-4
j_call: TRBJ1-2
clone_size: NA
d_call: NA
cdr3_aa: CASGDWAGHIGGYTF
cdr3_nt: TGTGCCAGCGGGGATTGGGCAGGGCACATTGGTGGCTACACCTTC

v_call: TRBV27
j_call: TRBJ2-7
clone_size: NA
d_call: NA
cdr3_aa: CASRVRDGPYEQYF
cdr3_nt: TGTGCCAGCAGGGTACGGGACGGGCCCTACGAGCAGTACTTC

v_call: TRBV5-5
j_call: TRBJ2-6
clone_size: NA
d_call: NA
cdr3_aa: CASSSGTQITGANVLTF
cdr3_nt: TGTGCCAGCAGCTCCGGGACGCAAATTACTGGGGCCAACGTCCTGACTTTC

v_call: TRBV29-1
j_call: TRBJ2-2
clone_size: NA
d_call: NA
cdr3_aa: CSGGNGANTGELFF
cdr3_nt: TGCAGCGGGGGGAACGGCGCGAACACCGGGGAGCTGTTTTTT

v_call: TRBV7-9
j_call: TRBJ1-2
clone_size: NA
d_call: TRBD1
cdr3_aa: CASSGEGGRGYTF
cdr3_nt: TGTGCCAGCAGCGGCGAAGGGGGCCGAGGCTACACCTTC

v_call: TRBV5-1
j_call: TRBJ2-7
clone_size: NA
d_call: TRBD2
cdr3_aa: CASSPRGESNEQYF
cdr3_nt: TGCGCCAGCAGCCCCCGGGGGGAGTCTAACGAGCAGTACTTC

v_call: TRBV29-1
j_call: TRBJ2-5
clone_size: NA
d_call: TRBD2
cdr3_aa: CSVDNGGTTSGETQYF
cdr3_nt: TGCAGCGTTGATAATGGGGGAACGACTAGCGGGGAGACCCAGTACTTC

v_call: TRBV5-5
j_call: TRBJ1-2
clone_size: NA
d_call: TRBD1
cdr3_aa: CASSATGGSVGYTF
cdr3_nt: TGTGCCAGCAGCGCCACAGGGGGCTCAGTAGGCTACACCTTC

v_call: TRBV6-1
j_call: TRBJ1-1
clone_size: NA
d_call: NA
cdr3_aa: CATHRGADTEAFF
cdr3_nt: TGTGCCACCCATCGGGGGGCAGATACTGAAGCTTTCTTT

v_call: TRBV2
j_call: TRBJ2-3
clone_size: NA
d_call: TRBD2
cdr3_aa: CAGARGGGVDTQYF
cdr3_nt: TGTGCCGGGGCTAGGGGCGGGGGTGTAGATACGCAGTATTTT

v_call: TRBV5-1
j_call: TRBJ2-7
clone_size: NA
d_call: TRBD2
cdr3_aa: CASSLSGLAYEQYF
cdr3_nt: TGCGCCAGCAGCTTGTCAGGACTAGCTTACGAGCAGTACTTC